The T cell receptor (beta chain) under discussion was sequenced for a study of blood T cells in healthy people across ages. A note on this clonotype: Antigen unknown.

Study-level results: Whereas aged donors had fewer naive CD4+ cells, long-lived donors had more of them and higher diversity.

The sample, about 9.7 milliliters of peripheral blood, was drawn from each donor. V was clipped by 2 bases and J by 3 bases, with 14 bases between them. Germline V CDR1 and CDR2: LNHDA, SQIVND (reference sequence). This CDR3 comprises 16 residues. Together with a sample-barcoded 5' primer, a J-beta primer mix was included in a second PCR lasting about 7 to 12 cycles. Each cDNA was tagged by a template-switch adaptor containing 12 random nucleotides. Each sample yielded at least 3 million CDR3-containing paired-end reads. MiXCR, applied by TCRdb to the 5' RACE reads, yields one record per CDR3 protein. The sample has about 630,000 distinct CDR3 sequences, under 25% seen once.

The origin of this receptor is a man in his 70s in good health. The chain has TRBV19 and TRBJ1-5, with D unresolved. The sequencing sample was made of blood. CDR3 sequence: CASSIHSGNLNQPQHF. The CDR3 DNA reads TGTGCCAGTAGTATACACTCTGGGAATCTCAATCAGCCCCAGCATTTT.